A single count supports the clone carrying this TCR beta chain. RNA was extracted and reverse transcribed into cDNA as the sequencing template. Assay used: immunoSEQ multiplex PCR; TCRdb lists only in-frame clones, some missing. The sample consists of over 150,000 clones, approximately 53% of them appearing once. Trimming shortened V by 8 bases and J by 1 base, and 6 bases separated the two germline ends. This CDR3 has 12 residues. CDR1 SGHVS and CDR2 FQNEAQ come from the germline V gene. This sample's treatment: oral pan-JAK inhibitor, 5-10 mg twice daily. These data originate in a study of CD8+ T cells in alopecia areata.

V usage is TRBV7-8 and J usage is TRBJ1-5, with D unresolved. The sample in question was CD8+ T cells sorted from blood, obtained at week 24, from a patient treated with tofacitinib. This receptor was identified in a human donor with alopecia areata. CDR3 loop: CASGRSNQPQHF. As DNA, the CDR3 is TGTGCCAGCGGGAGGAGCAATCAGCCCCAGCATTTT.